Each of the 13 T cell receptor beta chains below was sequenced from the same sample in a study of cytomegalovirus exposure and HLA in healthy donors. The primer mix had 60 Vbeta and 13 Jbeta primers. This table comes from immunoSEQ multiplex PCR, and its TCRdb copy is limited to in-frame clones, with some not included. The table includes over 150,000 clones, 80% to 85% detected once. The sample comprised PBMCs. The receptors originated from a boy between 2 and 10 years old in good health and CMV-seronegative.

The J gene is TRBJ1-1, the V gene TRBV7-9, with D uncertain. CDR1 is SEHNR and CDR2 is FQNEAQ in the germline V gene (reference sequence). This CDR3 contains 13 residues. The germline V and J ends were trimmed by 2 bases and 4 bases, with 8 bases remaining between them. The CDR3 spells CASSLSRSTEAFF. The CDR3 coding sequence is TGTGCCAGCAGCTTATCGCGGAGCACTGAAGCTTTCTTT.

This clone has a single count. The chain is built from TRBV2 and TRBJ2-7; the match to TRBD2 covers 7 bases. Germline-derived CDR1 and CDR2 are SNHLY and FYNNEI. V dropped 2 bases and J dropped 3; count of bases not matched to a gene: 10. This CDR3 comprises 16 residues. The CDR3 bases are TGTGCCAGCAGTGAAAAGGGGCTAGCGGCCCTCTACGAGCAGTACTTC. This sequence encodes CASSEKGLAALYEQYF.

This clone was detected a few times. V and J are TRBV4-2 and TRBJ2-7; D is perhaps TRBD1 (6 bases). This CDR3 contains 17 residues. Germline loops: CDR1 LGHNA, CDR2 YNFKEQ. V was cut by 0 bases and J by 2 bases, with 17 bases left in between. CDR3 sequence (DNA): TGTGCCAGCAGCCAAGATTTGGGGGCGGAATTTGCCTACGAGCAGTACTTC. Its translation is CASSQDLGAEFAYEQYF.

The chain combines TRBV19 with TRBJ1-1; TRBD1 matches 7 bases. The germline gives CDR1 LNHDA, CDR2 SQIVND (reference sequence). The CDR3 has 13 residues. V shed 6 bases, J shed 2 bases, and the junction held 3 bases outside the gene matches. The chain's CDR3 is CASSGTANTEAFF. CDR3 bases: TGTGCCAGTAGCGGGACAGCCAACACTGAAGCTTTCTTT. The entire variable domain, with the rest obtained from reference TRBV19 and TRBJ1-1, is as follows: DGGITQSPKYLFRKEGQNVTLSCEQNLNHDAMYWYRQDPGQGLRLIYYSQIVNDFQKGDIAEGYSVSREKKESFPLTVTSAQKNPTAFYLCASSGTANTEAFFGQGTRLTVV.

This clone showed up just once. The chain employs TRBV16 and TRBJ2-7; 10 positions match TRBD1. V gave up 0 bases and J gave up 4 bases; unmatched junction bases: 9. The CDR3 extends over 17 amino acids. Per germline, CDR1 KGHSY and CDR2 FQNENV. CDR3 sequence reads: CASSQSAGTGARYEQYF. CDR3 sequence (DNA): TGTGCCAGCAGCCAATCAGCCGGGACAGGGGCCCGGTACGAGCAGTACTTC.

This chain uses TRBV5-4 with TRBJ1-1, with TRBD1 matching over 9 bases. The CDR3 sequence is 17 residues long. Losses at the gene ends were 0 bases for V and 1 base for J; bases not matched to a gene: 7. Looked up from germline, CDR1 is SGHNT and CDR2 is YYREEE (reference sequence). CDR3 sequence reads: CASSLGQGVLGNTEAFF. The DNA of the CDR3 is TGTGCCAGCAGCTTGGGACAGGGGGTCTTAGGGAACACTGAAGCTTTCTTT.

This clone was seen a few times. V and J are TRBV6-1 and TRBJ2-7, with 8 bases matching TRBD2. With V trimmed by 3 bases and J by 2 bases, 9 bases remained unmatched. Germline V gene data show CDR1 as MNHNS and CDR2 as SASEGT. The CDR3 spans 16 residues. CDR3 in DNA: TGTGCCAGCAGTGAGCGCTGGGCGGGAGGTCCCTACGAGCAGTACTTC. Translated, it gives CASSERWAGGPYEQYF.

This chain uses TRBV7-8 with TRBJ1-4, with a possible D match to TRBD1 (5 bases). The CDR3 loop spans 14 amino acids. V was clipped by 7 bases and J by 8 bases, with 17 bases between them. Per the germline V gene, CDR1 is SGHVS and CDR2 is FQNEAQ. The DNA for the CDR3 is TGTGCCAGCACCCCGGTCAGGGATAAAGAAAAACTGTTTTTT. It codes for CASTPVRDKEKLFF.

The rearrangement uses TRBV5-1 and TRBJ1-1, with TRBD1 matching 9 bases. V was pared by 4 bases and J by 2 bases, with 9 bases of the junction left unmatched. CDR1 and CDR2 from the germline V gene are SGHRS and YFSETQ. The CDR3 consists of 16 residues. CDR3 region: CASSLPRGQGNTEAFF. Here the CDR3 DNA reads TGCGCCAGCAGCCTACCTCGGGGACAGGGCAACACTGAAGCTTTCTTT. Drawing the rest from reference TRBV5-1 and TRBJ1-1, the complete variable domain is KAGVTQTPRYLIKTRGQQVTLSCSPISGHRSVSWYQQTPGQGLQFLFEYFSETQRNKGNFPGRFSGRQFSNSRSEMNVSTLELGDSALYLCASSLPRGQGNTEAFFGQGTRLTVV.

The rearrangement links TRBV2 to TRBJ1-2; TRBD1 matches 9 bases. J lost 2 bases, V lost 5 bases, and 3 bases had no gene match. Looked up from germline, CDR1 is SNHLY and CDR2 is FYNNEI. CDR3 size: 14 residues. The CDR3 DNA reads TGTGCCAGCAGTACCGGGACAGGGAACTATGGCTACACCTTC. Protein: CASSTGTGNYGYTF. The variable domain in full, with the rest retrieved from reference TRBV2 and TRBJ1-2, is EPEVTQTPSHQVTQMGQEVILRCVPISNHLYFYWYRQILGQKVEFLVSFYNNEISEKSEIFDDQFSVERPDGSNFTLKIRSTKLEDSAMYFCASSTGTGNYGYTFGSGTRLTVV.

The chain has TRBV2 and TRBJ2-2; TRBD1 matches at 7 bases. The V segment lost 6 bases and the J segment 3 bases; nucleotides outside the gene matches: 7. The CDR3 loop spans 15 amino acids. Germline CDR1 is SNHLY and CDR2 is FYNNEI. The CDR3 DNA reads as TGTGCCAGCAGGGCCGACAGGGCATACACCGGGGAGCTGTTTTTT. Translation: CASRADRAYTGELFF.

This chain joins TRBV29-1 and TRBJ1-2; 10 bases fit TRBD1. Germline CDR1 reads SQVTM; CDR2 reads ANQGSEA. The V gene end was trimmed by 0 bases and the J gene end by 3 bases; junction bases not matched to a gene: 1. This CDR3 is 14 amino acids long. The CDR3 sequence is CSVEDGQGDYGYTF. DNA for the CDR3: TGCAGCGTTGAAGATGGACAGGGGGACTATGGCTACACCTTC.

CDR3: CASSPHGGPYGYTF. The CDR3 nucleotides read TGTGCCAGCAGTCCTCACGGGGGGCCCTATGGCTACACCTTC. The chain links TRBV28 to TRBJ1-2; tentatively, D is TRBD1 (6 bases). V lost 5 bases and J lost 4, with 14 bases in between. The CDR3 covers 14 residues. Germline V lookup: CDR1 MDHEN, CDR2 SYDVKM.